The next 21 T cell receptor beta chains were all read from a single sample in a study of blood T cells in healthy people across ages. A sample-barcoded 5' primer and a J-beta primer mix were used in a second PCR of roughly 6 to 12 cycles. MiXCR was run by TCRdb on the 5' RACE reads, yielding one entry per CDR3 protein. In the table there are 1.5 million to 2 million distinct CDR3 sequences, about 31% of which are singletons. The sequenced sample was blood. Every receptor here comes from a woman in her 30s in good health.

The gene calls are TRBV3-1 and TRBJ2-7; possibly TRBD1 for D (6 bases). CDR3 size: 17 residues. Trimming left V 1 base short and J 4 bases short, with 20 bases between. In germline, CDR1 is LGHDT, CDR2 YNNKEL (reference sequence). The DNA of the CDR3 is TGTGCCAGCAGCCAAGGAGGTGGACACTACACAGGGTACGAGCAGTACTTC. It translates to CASSQGGGHYTGYEQYF.

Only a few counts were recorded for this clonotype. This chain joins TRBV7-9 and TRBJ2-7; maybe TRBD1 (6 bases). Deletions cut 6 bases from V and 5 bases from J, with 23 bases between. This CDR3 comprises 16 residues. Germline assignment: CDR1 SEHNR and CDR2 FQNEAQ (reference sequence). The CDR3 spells CASRWLVPGVRDEQYF. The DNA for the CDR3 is TGTGCCAGCAGGTGGTTGGTTCCAGGGGTAAGGGACGAGCAGTACTTC.

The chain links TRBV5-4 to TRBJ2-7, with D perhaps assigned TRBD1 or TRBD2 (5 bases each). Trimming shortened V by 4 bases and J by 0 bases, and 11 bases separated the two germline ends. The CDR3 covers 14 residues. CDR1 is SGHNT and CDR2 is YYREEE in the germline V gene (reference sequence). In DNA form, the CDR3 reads TGTGCCAGCAGCAACCGGGACGTCTCCTACGAGCAGTACTTC. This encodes CASSNRDVSYEQYF.

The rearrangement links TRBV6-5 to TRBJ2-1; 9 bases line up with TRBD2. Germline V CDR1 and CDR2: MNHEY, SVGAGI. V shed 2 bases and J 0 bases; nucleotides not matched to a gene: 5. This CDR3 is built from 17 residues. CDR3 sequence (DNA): TGTGCCAGCAGTTACGATGTTAGCGGGAGCTCCTACAATGAGCAGTTCTTC. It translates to CASSYDVSGSSYNEQFF.

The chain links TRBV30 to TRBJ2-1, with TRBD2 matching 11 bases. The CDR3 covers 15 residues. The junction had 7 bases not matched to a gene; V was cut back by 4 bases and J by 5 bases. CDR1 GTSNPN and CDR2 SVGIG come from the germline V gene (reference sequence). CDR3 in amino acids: CAWNPLAGGDNEQFF. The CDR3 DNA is TGTGCCTGGAACCCCCTAGCGGGGGGTGACAATGAGCAGTTCTTC.

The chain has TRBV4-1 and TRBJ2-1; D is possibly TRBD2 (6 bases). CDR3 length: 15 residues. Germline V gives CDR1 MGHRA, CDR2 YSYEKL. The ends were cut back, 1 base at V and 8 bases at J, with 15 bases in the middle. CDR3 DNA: TGCGCCAGCAGCCAAGGGACGGGGGAGTTCTATGAGCAGTTCTTC. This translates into CASSQGTGEFYEQFF.

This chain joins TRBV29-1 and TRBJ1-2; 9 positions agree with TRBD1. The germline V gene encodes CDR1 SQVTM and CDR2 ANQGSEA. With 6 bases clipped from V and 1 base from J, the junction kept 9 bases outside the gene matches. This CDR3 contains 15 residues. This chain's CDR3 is CSVSTGTGYNYGYTF. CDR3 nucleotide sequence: TGCAGCGTGTCGACAGGGACAGGGTATAACTATGGCTACACCTTC. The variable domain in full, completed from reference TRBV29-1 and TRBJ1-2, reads SAVISQKPSRDICQRGTSLTIQCQVDSQVTMMFWYRQQPGQSLTLIATANQGSEATYESGFVIDKFPISRPNLTFSTLTVSNMSPEDSSIYLCSVSTGTGYNYGYTFGSGTRLTVV.

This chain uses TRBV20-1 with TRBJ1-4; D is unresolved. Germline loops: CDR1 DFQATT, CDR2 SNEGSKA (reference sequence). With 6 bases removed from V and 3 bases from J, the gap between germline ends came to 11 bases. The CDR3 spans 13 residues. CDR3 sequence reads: CSAGRRSNEKLFF. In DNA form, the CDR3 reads TGCAGTGCCGGGAGGCGGTCTAATGAAAAACTGTTTTTT.

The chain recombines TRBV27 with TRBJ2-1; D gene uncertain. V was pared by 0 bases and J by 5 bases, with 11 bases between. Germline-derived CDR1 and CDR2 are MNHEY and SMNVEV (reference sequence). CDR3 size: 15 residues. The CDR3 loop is CASSLSEGIDNEQFF. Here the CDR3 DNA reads TGTGCCAGCAGTTTATCAGAAGGGATCGACAATGAGCAGTTCTTC.

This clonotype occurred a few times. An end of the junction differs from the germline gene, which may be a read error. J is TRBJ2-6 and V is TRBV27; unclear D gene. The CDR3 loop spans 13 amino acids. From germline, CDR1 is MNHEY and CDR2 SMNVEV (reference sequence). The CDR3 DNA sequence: TGTGCCACCAGTCGGATTGGGGCCAACGTCCTGACTTTC. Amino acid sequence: CATSRIGANVLTF.

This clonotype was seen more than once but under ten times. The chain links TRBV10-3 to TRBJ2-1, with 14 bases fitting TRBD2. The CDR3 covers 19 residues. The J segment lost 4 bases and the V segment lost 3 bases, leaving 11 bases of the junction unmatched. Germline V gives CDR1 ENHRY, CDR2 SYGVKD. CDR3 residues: CAISDWGLAGDQTYNEQFF. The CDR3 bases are TGTGCCATCAGTGATTGGGGACTAGCGGGGGATCAGACATACAATGAGCAGTTCTTC.

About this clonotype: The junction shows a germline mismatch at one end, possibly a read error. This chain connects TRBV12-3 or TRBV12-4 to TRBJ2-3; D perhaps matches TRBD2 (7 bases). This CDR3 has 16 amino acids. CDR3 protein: CASSLAGVGRTDAQYF. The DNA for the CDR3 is TGTGCCAGCAGTTTAGCGGGGGTCGGGAGGACAGATGCGCAGTATTTT.

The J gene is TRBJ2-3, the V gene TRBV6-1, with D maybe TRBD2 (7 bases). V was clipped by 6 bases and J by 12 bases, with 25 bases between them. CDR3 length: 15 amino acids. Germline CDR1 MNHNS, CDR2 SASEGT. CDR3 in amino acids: CASRRGGAGTDRQYF. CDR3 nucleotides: TGTGCCAGCAGGAGGGGGGGGGCGGGCACAGATCGTCAGTATTTT.

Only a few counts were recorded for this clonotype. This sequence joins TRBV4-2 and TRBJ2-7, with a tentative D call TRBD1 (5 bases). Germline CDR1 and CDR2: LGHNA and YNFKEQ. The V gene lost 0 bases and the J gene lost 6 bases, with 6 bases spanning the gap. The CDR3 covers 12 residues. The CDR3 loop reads CASSQEGVEQYF. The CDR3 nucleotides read TGTGCCAGCAGCCAAGAAGGGGTCGAGCAGTACTTC.

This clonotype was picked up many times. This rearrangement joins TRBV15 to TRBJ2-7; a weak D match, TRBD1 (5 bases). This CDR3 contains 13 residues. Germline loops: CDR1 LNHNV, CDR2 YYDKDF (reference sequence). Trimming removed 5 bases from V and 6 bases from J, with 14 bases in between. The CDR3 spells CATSRPGRVEQYF. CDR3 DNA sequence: TGTGCCACCAGCCGACCGGGCAGGGTCGAGCAGTACTTC.

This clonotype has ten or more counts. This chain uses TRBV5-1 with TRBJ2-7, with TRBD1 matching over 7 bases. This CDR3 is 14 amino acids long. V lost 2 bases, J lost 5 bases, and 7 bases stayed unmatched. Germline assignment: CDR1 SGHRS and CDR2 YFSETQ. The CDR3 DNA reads TGCGCCAGCAGCTTCAGGGGGACCTATGACGAGCAGTACTTC. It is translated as CASSFRGTYDEQYF.

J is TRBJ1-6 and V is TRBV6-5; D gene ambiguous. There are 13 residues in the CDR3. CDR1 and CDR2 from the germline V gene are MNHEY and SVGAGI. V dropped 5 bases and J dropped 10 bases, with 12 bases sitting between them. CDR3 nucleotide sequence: TGTGCCAGCAGTACGACCGAGAAGTCACCCCTCCACTTT. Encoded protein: CASSTTEKSPLHF.

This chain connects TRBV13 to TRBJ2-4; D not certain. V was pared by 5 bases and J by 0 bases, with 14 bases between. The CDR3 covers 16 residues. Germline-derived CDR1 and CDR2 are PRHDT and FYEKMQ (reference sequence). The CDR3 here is CASSHGGELAKNIQYF. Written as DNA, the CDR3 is TGTGCCAGCAGCCATGGTGGAGAGCTAGCCAAAAACATTCAGTACTTC.

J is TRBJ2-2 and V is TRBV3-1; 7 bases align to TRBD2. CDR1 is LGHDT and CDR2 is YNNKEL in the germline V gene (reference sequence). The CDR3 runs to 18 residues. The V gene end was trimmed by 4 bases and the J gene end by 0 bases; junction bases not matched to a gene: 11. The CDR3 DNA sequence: TGTGCCAGCAGCCTAGTGACTATGCGGGGGACGAACACCGGGGAGCTGTTTTTT. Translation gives CASSLVTMRGTNTGELFF.

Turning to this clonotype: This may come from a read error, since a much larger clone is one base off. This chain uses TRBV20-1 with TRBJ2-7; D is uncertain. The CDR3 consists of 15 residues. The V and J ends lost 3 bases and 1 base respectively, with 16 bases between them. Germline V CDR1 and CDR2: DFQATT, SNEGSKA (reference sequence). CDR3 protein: CSASPSSTASYEQYF. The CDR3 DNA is TGCAGTGCTAGTCCGTCGTCCACAGCGTCCTACGAGCAGTACTTC.

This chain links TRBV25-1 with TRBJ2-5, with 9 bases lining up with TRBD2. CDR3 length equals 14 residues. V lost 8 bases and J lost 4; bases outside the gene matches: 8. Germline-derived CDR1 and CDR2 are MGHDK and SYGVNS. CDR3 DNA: TGTGCCAGCGGGGTTAGCGGGGGAGGAGAGACCCAGTACTTC. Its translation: CASGVSGGGETQYF. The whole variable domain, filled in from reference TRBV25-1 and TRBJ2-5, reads EADIYQTPRYLVIGTGKKITLECSQTMGHDKMYWYQQDPGMELHLIHYSYGVNSTEKGDLSSESTVSRIRTEHFPLTLESARPSHTSQYLCASGVSGGGETQYFGPGTRLLVL.